Shown below are 10 T cell receptor beta chains from a single sample sequenced in a study of blood T cell repertoires in COVID-19. The assay was immunoSEQ multiplex PCR, and TCRdb's table has in-frame clones only and misses some. The sample has some 71,000 clones; around 84% are singletons. The specimen was peripheral blood. These receptors came from a woman aged 50 to 60 with acute or convalescent COVID-19.

This chain links TRBV7-2 with TRBJ2-1, with D tentatively TRBD2 (5 bases). Per germline, CDR1 SGHTA and CDR2 FQGNSA. V shed 1 base and J shed 5 bases, with 6 bases lying between them. The CDR3 covers 13 residues. CDR3 protein: CASSLGENNEQFF. The CDR3 DNA follows: TGTGCCAGCAGCTTAGGGGAGAACAATGAGCAGTTCTTC.

V and J are TRBV6-1 and TRBJ1-5, with D possibly being TRBD1 (5 bases). Germline V gene sequence: CDR1 MNHNS, CDR2 SASEGT. The V gene lost 3 bases and the J gene lost 6 bases, with 12 bases spanning the gap. The CDR3 runs 14 residues. CDR3 DNA: TGTGCCAGCAGTGAGACGGGGGGAACTCAGCCCCAGCATTTT. It specifies CASSETGGTQPQHF.

The chain couples TRBV6-2 or TRBV6-3 to TRBJ2-7; a possible D gene is TRBD1 (5 bases). CDR3 length equals 14 residues. V was trimmed by 2 bases and J by 1 base, leaving 9 bases between them. Germline-derived CDR1 and CDR2 are MNHEY and SVGEGT. The CDR3 protein is CASSYRGGSYEQYF. CDR3 sequence (DNA): TGTGCCAGCAGTTACAGGGGTGGGTCCTACGAGCAGTACTTC.

This sequence joins TRBV2 and TRBJ2-5; 10 nucleotides align to TRBD2. After removal of 4 bases from V and 2 bases from J, the junction contained 4 bases not matched to a gene. Germline CDR1 is SNHLY and CDR2 is FYNNEI. The CDR3 has 15 amino acids. CDR3 region: CASSASGRSQETQYF. As DNA, the CDR3 is TGTGCCAGCAGTGCTAGCGGGAGATCGCAAGAGACCCAGTACTTC. Full variable domain (rest looked up from reference TRBV2 and TRBJ2-5): EPEVTQTPSHQVTQMGQEVILRCVPISNHLYFYWYRQILGQKVEFLVSFYNNEISEKSEIFDDQFSVERPDGSNFTLKIRSTKLEDSAMYFCASSASGRSQETQYFGPGTRLLVL.

The chain couples TRBV15 to TRBJ1-1; D remains ambiguous. The germline CDR1 and CDR2 sequences are LNHNV and YYDKDF (reference sequence). Trimming removed 3 bases from V and 0 bases from J, with 5 bases in between. The CDR3 extends over 13 amino acids. Here the CDR3 DNA reads TGTGCCACCAGCAGGCGGTTGAACACTGAAGCTTTCTTT. It encodes CATSRRLNTEAFF.

This clone was seen only once. The V and J genes are TRBV6-1 and TRBJ1-3, with unresolved D. The germline V and J ends were trimmed by 2 bases and 2 bases, with 7 bases remaining between them. Looked up from germline, CDR1 is MNHNS and CDR2 is SASEGT. The CDR3 has 14 amino acids. The CDR3, as DNA: TGTGCCAGCAGTGAACAGAAAGCTGGAAACACCATATATTTT. Translated: CASSEQKAGNTIYF.

V is TRBV5-4 and J is TRBJ2-7, with TRBD2 identical over 12 bases. CDR1 and CDR2 (germline): SGHNT, YYREEE (reference sequence). V shed 0 bases and J 1 base; nucleotides not matched to a gene: 2. The CDR3 length is 16 residues. CDR3: CASSLAGLAGSYEQYF. The DNA for the CDR3 is TGTGCCAGCAGCTTGGCCGGACTAGCGGGGTCCTACGAGCAGTACTTC.

The chain has TRBV5-4 and TRBJ2-3; D gene ambiguous. CDR3 length: 14 residues. V lost 0 bases to trimming and J lost 2 bases, with 7 bases between them. The germline CDR1 and CDR2 sequences are SGHNT and YYREEE (reference sequence). CDR3 DNA sequence: TGTGCCAGCAGCTTGGAGCTATACACAGATACGCAGTATTTT. This translates into CASSLELYTDTQYF. Variable domain in full (rest from reference TRBV5-4 and TRBJ2-3): ETGVTQSPTHLIKTRGQQVTLRCSSQSGHNTVSWYQQALGQGPQFIFQYYREEENGRGNFPPRFSGLQFPNYSSELNVNALELDDSALYLCASSLELYTDTQYFGPGTRLTVL.

This sequence joins TRBV5-1 and TRBJ2-1, with 9 bases that match TRBD2. The CDR3 extends over 17 amino acids. V was clipped by 0 bases and J by 5 bases; unmatched bases: 9. Germline V gene sequence: CDR1 SGHRS, CDR2 YFSETQ. CDR3 in amino acids: CASSLVPPRGGNNEQFF. The CDR3 DNA is TGCGCCAGCAGCTTGGTCCCGCCGCGGGGGGGGAACAATGAGCAGTTCTTC.

The V gene is TRBV10-3, the J gene TRBJ2-3; D ambiguous. Germline CDR1 is ENHRY and CDR2 is SYGVKD. V dropped 4 bases and J dropped 4 bases, with 12 bases sitting between them. The CDR3 extends over 14 amino acids. CDR3 in DNA: TGTGCCATCAGTGTCGACTTCTCGGCAGATACGCAGTATTTT. Its protein product is CAISVDFSADTQYF.